This TCR beta chain was recovered during a study of blood T cell repertoires in COVID-19 (dated by TCRdb to the early 2020s). With regard to the full study: Collaborator samples came from the United States, Italy and Spain and covered acute and convalescent phases of COVID-19. The material from the prospective study consisted of cDNA or gDNA derived from T cells, B-cell-depleted T cells, or PBMCs. The repertoires were released in a freely available public database meant as a resource for research on the immune response to SARS-CoV-2. Nearly every sample came with metadata listing a de-identified subject ID, COVID-19 status, age in years and sex. Subjects who had been exposed to COVID-19, were actively infected with it, or had recovered from it provided the deeply sampled blood TCRbeta repertoires that made up the dataset. The samples were drawn from the first 160 participants of the ongoing ImmuneRACE study and from roughly 1,300 subjects provided by 6 global collaborators. HLA class I and class II types, where available, came from metadata supplied by the sample provider rather than from assay-based typing.

Reading from cysteine to phenylalanine, the CDR3 counts 14 amino acids. Only CDR3 DNA remains: 42 bases, in frame from the first base. Taken from the germline V gene, the CDR1 and CDR2 loops are SNHLY and FYNNEI. V drops 11 bases and J drops 1 base, leaving 17 bases in between. For this clone: Its cognate antigen has yet to be identified. Nothing much larger sits one base from this clone, and base qualities are not available.

In Seattle, one collaborating source enrolled patients while the infection was active and tracked those patients longitudinally over the course of disease. Each collaborating institution followed its own protocols to collect whole blood in K2EDTA tubes. For TCRbeta analysis, collaborators shipped samples in one of three forms: frozen whole blood, isolated PBMCs, or DNA extracted from either of those sample types. The immunoSEQ Assay, a bias-controlled multiplex PCR, was used to amplify TCRbeta CDR3 regions from genomic DNA. Turning to the authors' computational methods: Nucleated cell counts per sample were estimated from amplification of reference gene primers within the assay. To quantify the absolute abundance of each unique TCRbeta CDR3 rearrangement, sequence reads were collapsed and filtered. For each sample, productive Simpson clonality was calculated as the square root of Simpson's diversity index over productive rearrangements. The immuneACCESS repertoire file appears here via TCRdb, limited to in-frame rearrangements. These files lack a portion of the clones; in checked studies, under half of the deficit traces to unresolved V genes, and the cause of the others is not known. D and trimming were read from the DNA, whereas the V and J calls and clone size are those reported in that table. The sample table shows around 180,000 clones, and around 82% are seen once. The top ten clones comprise 6.9% of the sample.

General study outcomes and caveats: Clinical and demographic metadata were provided uncurated, with the amount varying by source and participant.

The chain is encoded by TRBV2 joined to TRBJ2-5; perhaps TRBD2 is the D gene, with 5 bases matching. The clonotype originates from an elderly man with COVID-19, enrolled during active disease. The specimen was peripheral blood. The CDR3 protein sequence reads: CACSLERAQETQYF. The DNA sequence is TGTGCCTGCTCGTTGGAGAGGGCCCAAGAGACCCAGTACTTC.